Listed below are T cell receptor beta chains from one sample, sequenced in a study of PD-L1 blockade in urothelial cancer. Assay used: immunoSEQ multiplex PCR; TCRdb lists only in-frame clones, some missing. The table lists 50,000 or so clones, roughly 80% of them singletons. Sample: PBMCs, taken around atezolizumab (anti-PD-L1) treatment. The receptors stem from a man between 65 and 79 years old with urothelial cancer. Both conserved end residues are part of each CDR3. The order of the fields is CDR3 length, J gene, D gene, V gene, clone size, CDR3 DNA, CDR3 protein. D genes are given only for firm matches. Clone sizes are given selectively: once, few, many, or a class where the clone is expanded.

12 TRBJ1-4 . TRBV4-1 . TGCGCCAGCGAATACGGAAGCGGAAAACTGTTTTTT CASEYGSGKLFF
15 TRBJ1-5 . TRBV6-6 . TGTGCCAGCAGCCCTGAGCACCTCAGCAATCAGCCCCAGCATTTT CASSPEHLSNQPQHF
13 TRBJ1-4 . TRBV12-5 . TGTGCTAAGGACAGCCGAACTAATGAAAAACTGTTTTTT CAKDSRTNEKLFF
15 TRBJ1-2 . TRBV4-1 many TGCGCCAGCAGCCAAGGGTCAGGAATGTTGAGCGGCTACACCTTC CASSQGSGMLSGYTF
15 TRBJ2-5 . TRBV5-1 . TGCGCCAGCAGCTCCCCCCAGGAATTTCAAGAGACCCAGTACTTC CASSSPQEFQETQYF
15 TRBJ2-1 TRBD2 TRBV27 . TGTGCCAGCAGTTCGACTAGCGGAACCTACAATGAGCAGTTCTTC CASSSTSGTYNEQFF
17 TRBJ2-7 TRBD2 TRBV19 . TGTGCCAGTAGTAGGGGACTAGCGGAGGGGAGCTCCTACGAGCAGTACTTC CASSRGLAEGSSYEQYF
16 TRBJ2-5 TRBD2 TRBV4-2 few TGTGCCAGCAGCCAAGGGCGGGAGGCGTTTGGAGAGACCCAGTACTTC CASSQGREAFGETQYF
14 TRBJ2-3 . TRBV5-1 . TGCGCCAGCAGCATCGACAAAAGCACAGATACGCAGTATTTT CASSIDKSTDTQYF
13 TRBJ2-6 . TRBV6-1 . TGTGCCATCAGGGAGGCTGGGGCCAACGTCCTGACTTTC CAIREAGANVLTF